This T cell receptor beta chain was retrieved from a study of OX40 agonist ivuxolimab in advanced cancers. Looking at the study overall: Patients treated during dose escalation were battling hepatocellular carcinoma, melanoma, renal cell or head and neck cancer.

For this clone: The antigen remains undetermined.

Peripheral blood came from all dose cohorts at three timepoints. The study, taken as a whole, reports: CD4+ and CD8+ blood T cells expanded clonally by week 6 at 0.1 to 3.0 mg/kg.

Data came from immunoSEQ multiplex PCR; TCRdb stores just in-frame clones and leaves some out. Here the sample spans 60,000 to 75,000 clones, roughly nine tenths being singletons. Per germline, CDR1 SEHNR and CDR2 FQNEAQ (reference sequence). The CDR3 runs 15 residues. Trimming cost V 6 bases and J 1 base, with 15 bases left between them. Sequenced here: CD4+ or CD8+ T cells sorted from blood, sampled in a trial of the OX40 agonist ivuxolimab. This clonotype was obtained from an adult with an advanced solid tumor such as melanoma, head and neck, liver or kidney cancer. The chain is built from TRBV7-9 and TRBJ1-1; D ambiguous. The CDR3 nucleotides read TGTGCCAGCAGTGAAGAGGGCGCGAGGAACACTGAAGCTTTCTTT. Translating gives CASSEEGARNTEAFF. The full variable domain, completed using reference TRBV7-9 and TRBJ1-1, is DTGVSQNPRHKITKRGQNVTFRCDPISEHNRLYWYRQTLGQGPEFLTYFQNEAQLEKSRLLSDRFSAERPKGSFSTLEIQRTEQGDSAMYLCASSEEGARNTEAFFGQGTRLTVV.